This T cell receptor (beta chain) was sequenced for a study of blood T cell repertoires in COVID-19. The overall study: Samples of COVID-19 (acute and convalescent) were obtained from the United States, Italy and Spain. T cells, B-cell-depleted T cells, or PBMCs provided the cDNA or gDNA that served as material.

Source study methods: Amplification with reference gene primers provided the estimates of nucleated cell counts. Assay: immunoSEQ multiplex PCR; the TCRdb copy retains only in-frame clones and omits some. V, J and clone size are taken as reported in that table, and D and trimming were inferred from the DNA itself. The sample lists some 260,000 clones, roughly 82% occurring once. Germline CDR1 MNHNY, CDR2 SVGAGI (reference sequence). CDR3 length equals 16 residues. V lost 5 bases, J lost 5 bases, and 18 bases lay in between. The receptor was isolated from a woman older than 75 with active or convalescent COVID-19. The material sequenced was peripheral blood. This rearrangement joins TRBV6-6 to TRBJ1-4; D perhaps matches TRBD1 (5 bases). The CDR3 region has the DNA TGTGCCAGCAGTCGAACCGGGGGACCGTCGAATGAAAAACTGTTTTTT. This encodes CASSRTGGPSNEKLFF.